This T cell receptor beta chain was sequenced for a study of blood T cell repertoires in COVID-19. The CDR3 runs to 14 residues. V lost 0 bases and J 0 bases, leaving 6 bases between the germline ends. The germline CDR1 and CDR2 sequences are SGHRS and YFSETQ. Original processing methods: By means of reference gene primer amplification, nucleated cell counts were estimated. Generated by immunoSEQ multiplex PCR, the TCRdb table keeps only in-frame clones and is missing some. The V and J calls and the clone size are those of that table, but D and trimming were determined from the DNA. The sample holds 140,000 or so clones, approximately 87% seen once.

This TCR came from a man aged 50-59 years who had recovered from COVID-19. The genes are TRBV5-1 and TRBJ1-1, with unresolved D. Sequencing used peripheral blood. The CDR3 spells CASSLDILNTEAFF. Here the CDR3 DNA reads TGCGCCAGCAGCTTGGACATTCTGAACACTGAAGCTTTCTTT.